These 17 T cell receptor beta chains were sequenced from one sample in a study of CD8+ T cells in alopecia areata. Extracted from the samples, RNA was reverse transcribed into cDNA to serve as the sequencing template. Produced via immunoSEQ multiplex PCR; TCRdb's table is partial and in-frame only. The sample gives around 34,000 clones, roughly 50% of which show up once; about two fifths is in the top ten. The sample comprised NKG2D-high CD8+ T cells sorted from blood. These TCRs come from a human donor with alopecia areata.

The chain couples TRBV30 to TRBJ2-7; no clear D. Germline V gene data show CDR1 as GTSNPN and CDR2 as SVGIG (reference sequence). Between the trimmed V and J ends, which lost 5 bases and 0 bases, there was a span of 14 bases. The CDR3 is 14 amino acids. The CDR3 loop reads CAWCDSRSSYEQYF. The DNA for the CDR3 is TGTGCCTGGTGCGACTCCAGGAGCTCCTACGAGCAGTACTTC.

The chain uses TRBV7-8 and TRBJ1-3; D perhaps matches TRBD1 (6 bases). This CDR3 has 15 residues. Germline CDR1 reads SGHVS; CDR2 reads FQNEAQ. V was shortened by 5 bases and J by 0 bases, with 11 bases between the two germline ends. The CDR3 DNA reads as TGTGCCAGCAGCCCAGGGGCCTACTCTGGAAACACCATATATTTT. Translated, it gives CASSPGAYSGNTIYF. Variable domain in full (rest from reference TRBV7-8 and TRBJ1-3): GAGVSQSPRYKVAKRGQDVALRCDPISGHVSLFWYQQALGQGPEFLTYFQNEAQLDKSGLPSDRFFAERPEGSVSTLKIQRTQQEDSAVYLCASSPGAYSGNTIYFGEGSWLTVV.

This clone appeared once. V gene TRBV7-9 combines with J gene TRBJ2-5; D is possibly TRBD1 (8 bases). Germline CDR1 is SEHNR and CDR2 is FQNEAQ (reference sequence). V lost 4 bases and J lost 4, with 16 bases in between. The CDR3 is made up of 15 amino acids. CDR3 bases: TGTGCCAGCAGCTCCTCGGACAGGGAGGGAGAGACCCAGTACTTC. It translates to CASSSSDREGETQYF.

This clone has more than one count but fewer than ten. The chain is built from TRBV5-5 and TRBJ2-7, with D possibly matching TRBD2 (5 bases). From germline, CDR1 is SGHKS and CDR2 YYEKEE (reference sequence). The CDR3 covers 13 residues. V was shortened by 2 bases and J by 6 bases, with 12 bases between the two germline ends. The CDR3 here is CASSLEKRREQYF. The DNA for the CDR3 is TGTGCCAGCAGCTTAGAAAAGCGGCGCGAGCAGTACTTC.

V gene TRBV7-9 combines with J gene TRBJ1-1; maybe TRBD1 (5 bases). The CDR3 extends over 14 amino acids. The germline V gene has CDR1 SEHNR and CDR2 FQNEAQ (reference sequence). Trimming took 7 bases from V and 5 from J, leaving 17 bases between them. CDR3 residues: CASIEAGRITEAFF. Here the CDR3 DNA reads TGTGCCAGCATCGAGGCAGGGCGGATTACTGAAGCTTTCTTT.

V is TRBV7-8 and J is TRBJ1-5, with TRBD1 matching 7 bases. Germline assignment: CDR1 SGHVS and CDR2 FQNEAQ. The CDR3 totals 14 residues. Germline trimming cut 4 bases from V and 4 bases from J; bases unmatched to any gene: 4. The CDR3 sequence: CASSWDSPNQPQHF. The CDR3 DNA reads TGTGCCAGCAGCTGGGACAGCCCGAATCAGCCCCAGCATTTT.

This CDR3 reads CASSLGTLNGYTF. The CDR3 coding sequence is TGTGCCAGCAGCTTAGGGACATTGAATGGCTACACCTTC. The V and J genes are TRBV7-9 and TRBJ1-2; tentative D call: TRBD1 (5 bases). Trimming pared 1 base from V and 6 bases from J, leaving 9 bases between. The germline V gene encodes CDR1 SEHNR and CDR2 FQNEAQ (reference sequence). The CDR3 spans 13 residues.

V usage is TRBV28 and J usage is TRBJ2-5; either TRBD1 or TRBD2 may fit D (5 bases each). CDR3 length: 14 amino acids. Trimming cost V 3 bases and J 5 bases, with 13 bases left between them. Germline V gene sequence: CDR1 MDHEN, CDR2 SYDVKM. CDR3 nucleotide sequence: TGTGCCAGCAGTTTGAGTCCAGAGGGGGAGACCCAGTACTTC. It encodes CASSLSPEGETQYF.

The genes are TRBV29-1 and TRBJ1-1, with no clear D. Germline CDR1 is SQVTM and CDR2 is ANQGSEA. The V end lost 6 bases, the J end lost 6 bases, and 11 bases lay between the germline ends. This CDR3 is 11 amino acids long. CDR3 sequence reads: CSVPRGPEAFF. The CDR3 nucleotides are TGCAGCGTCCCGCGGGGTCCTGAAGCTTTCTTT.

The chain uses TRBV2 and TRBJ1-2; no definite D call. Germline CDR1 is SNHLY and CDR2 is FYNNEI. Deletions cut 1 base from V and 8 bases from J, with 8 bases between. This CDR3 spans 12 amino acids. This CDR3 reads CASSEGLYGYTF. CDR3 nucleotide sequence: TGTGCCAGCAGTGAAGGGCTATACGGCTACACCTTC.

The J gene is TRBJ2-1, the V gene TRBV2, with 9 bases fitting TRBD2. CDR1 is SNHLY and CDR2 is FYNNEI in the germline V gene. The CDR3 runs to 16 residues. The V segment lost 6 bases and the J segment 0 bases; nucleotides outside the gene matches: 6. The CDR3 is CASRSGGQSSYNEQFF. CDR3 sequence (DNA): TGTGCCAGCAGGAGCGGGGGGCAAAGCTCCTACAATGAGCAGTTCTTC.

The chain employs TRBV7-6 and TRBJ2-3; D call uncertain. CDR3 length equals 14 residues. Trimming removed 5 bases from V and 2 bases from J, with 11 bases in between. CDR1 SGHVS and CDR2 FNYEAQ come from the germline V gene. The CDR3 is CASSPTGDTDTQYF. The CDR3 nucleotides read TGTGCCAGCAGCCCTACCGGCGACACAGATACGCAGTATTTT.

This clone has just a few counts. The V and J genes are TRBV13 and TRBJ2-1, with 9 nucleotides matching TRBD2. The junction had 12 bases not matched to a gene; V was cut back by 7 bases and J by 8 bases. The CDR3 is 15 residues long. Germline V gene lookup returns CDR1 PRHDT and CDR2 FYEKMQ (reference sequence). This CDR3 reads CASTRRGTSSDEQFF. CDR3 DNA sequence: TGTGCCAGCACTCGAAGGGGGACTAGCAGTGATGAGCAGTTCTTC.

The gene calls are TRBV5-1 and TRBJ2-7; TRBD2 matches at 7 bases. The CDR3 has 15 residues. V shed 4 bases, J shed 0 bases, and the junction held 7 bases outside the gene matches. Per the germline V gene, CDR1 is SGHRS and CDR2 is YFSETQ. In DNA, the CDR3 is TGCGCCAGCAGCCCTCAGGCTAGCGGCTCCTACGAGCAGTACTTC. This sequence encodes CASSPQASGSYEQYF.

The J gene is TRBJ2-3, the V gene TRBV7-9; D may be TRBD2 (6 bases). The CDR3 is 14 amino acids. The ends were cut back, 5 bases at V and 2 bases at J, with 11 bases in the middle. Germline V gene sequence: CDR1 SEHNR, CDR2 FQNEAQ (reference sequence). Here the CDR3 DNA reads TGTGCCAGCAGCGAGGGACTGACCACAGATACGCAGTATTTT. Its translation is CASSEGLTTDTQYF.

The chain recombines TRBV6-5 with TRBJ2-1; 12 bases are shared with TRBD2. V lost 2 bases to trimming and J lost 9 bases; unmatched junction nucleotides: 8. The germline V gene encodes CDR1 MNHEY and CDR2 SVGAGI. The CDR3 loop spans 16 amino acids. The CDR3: CASSYMWTSGVSEQFF. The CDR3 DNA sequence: TGTGCCAGCAGTTACATGTGGACTAGCGGGGTCTCTGAGCAGTTCTTC.

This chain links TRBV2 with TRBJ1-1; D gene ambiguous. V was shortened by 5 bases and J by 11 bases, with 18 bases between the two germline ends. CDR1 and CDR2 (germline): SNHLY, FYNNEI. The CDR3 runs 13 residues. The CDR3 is CASSLRSPVSAFF. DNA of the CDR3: TGTGCCAGCAGTCTCAGATCACCAGTCTCGGCTTTCTTT.